Described below is a single TCR beta chain sequence and its context. Antigen unknown. The source of the sample is a study of cytomegalovirus exposure and HLA in healthy donors. Study conclusions and caveats: TCR beta sequences reportedly predicted most subjects' HLA-A and HLA-B alleles accurately. Earlier findings revealed that most TCR beta V segments proved productive either about 87% or about 30% of the time.

The ends lost 7 bases at V and 2 bases at J; junction bases unmatched: 11. This CDR3 comprises 15 residues. Germline V gene data show CDR1 as SQVTM and CDR2 as ANQGSEA. The PCR contained 60 Vbeta and 13 Jbeta primers. Methods used by the authors: Later work found 80 million or so unique TCR beta chains, with 9.5 million to 11 million shared. Generated by immunoSEQ multiplex PCR, the TCRdb table keeps only in-frame clones and is missing some. D and trimming come from the DNA, and the V and J calls and clone size come from that table. The sample holds about 270,000 clones, around 65% seen once. The sequence came from a female donor in good health and CMV-seronegative. The gene calls are TRBV29-1 and TRBJ2-3, with 8 bases fitting TRBD2. Sequencing was done on a sample of PBMCs. The CDR3 sequence is CSAGRAGGTTDTQYF. CDR3 in DNA: TGCAGCGCCGGAAGGGCGGGAGGAACCACAGATACGCAGTATTTT.